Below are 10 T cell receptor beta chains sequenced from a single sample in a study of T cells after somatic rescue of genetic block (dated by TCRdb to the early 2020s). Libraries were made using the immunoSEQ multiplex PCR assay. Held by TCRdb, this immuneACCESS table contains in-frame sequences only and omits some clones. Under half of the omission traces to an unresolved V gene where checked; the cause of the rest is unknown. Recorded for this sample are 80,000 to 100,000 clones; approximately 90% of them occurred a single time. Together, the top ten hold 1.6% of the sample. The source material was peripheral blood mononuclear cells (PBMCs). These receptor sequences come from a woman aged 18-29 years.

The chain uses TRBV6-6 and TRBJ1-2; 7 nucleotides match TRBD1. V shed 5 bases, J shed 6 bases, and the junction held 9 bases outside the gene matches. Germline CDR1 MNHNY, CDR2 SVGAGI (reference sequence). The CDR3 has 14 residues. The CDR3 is CASSLDRAWDGYTF. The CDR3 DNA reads TGTGCCAGCAGTCTAGACAGGGCCTGGGATGGCTACACCTTC.

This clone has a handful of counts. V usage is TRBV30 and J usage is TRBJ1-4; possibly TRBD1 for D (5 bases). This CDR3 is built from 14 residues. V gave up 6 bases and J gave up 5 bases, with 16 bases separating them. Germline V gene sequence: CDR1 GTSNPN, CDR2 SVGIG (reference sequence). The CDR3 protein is CACHGATVNEKLFF. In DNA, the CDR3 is TGTGCCTGTCATGGGGCGACAGTGAATGAAAAACTGTTTTTT.

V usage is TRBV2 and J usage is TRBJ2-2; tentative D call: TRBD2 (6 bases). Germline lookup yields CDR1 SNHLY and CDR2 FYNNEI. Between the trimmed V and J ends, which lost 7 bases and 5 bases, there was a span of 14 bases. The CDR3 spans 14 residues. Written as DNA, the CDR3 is TGTGCCAGCAATCTCGGAGGGGATACCGGGGAGCTGTTTTTT. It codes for CASNLGGDTGELFF.

The CDR3 nucleotides are TGTGCCAGTAGCACCCACGCAGGGGCCTACAATGAGCAGTTCTTC. Its translation is CASSTHAGAYNEQFF. This chain connects TRBV19 to TRBJ2-1; TRBD1 is a possible D gene (6 bases). CDR3 length: 15 amino acids. The V gene lost 6 bases and the J gene lost 2 bases, with 14 bases spanning the gap. Germline CDR1 and CDR2: LNHDA and SQIVND (reference sequence).

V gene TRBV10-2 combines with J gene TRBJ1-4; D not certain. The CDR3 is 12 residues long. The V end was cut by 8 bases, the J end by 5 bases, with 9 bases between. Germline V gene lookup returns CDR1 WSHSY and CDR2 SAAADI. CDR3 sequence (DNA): TGCGCCAGCCTCGACGGGAATGAAAAACTGTTTTTT. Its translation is CASLDGNEKLFF.

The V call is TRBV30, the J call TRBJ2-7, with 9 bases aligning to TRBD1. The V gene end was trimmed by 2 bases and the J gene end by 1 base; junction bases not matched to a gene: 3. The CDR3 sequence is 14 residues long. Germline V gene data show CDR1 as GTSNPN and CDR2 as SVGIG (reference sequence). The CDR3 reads CAWSFGTGSYEQYF. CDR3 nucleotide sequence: TGTGCCTGGAGTTTCGGGACAGGGTCCTACGAGCAGTACTTC.

CDR3 DNA sequence: TGTGCCAGCAGCCGAGGTCTTGGGACAGGGGACAATCAGCCCCAGCATTTT. As protein: CASSRGLGTGDNQPQHF. The gene calls are TRBV4-2 and TRBJ1-5; TRBD1 matches at 10 bases. Trimming at V came to 4 bases and at J to 3 bases, leaving 9 bases not matched to a gene. The germline CDR1 and CDR2 sequences are LGHNA and YNFKEQ. CDR3 length: 17 amino acids.

As DNA, the CDR3 is TGTGCCTGGACCCTTAGTTCAGAGTATAACTCCTACGAGCAGTACTTC. As protein: CAWTLSSEYNSYEQYF. The chain has TRBV30 and TRBJ2-7; D is unclear. CDR1 and CDR2 (germline): GTSNPN, SVGIG (reference sequence). The CDR3 runs 16 residues. The germline V and J ends were trimmed by 4 bases and 0 bases, with 19 bases remaining between them.

CDR3: CASRILRESYEQYF. The CDR3 DNA follows: TGTGCCAGCAGGATCCTGCGGGAGTCCTACGAGCAGTACTTC. The V gene is TRBV2, the J gene TRBJ2-7, with 7 bases matching TRBD2. Germline V gives CDR1 SNHLY, CDR2 FYNNEI. The CDR3 contains 14 residues. The trim removed 6 bases at V and 1 base at J, leaving 6 bases unmatched.

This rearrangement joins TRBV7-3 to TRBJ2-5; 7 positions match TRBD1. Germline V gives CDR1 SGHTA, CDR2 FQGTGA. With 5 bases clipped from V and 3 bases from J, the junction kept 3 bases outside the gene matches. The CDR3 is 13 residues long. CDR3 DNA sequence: TGTGCCAGCAGCCGAGGACAGGAAGAGACCCAGTACTTC. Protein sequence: CASSRGQEETQYF.